This TCR beta chain is from a study of cytomegalovirus exposure and HLA in healthy donors. Trimming at V came to 5 bases and at J to 0 bases, leaving 8 bases not matched to a gene. The CDR3 sequence is 17 residues long. CDR1 and CDR2 (germline): LNHDA, SQIVND (reference sequence). This clone came up once. The study ran its PCR with 60 Vbeta and 13 Jbeta primers. TCRdb's table, derived via immunoSEQ multiplex PCR, lists solely in-frame clones and lacks some. The data contain tens of thousands of clones, roughly 80% of them singletons. The material sequenced was PBMCs. The chain links TRBV19 to TRBJ2-2; 8 nucleotides agree with TRBD1. This receptor was obtained from a young man in good health and CMV-seronegative. The CDR3 nucleotides read TGTGCCAGTAGTGTTGGCACAGGGGGGTCGAACACCGGGGAGCTGTTTTTT. Its protein product is CASSVGTGGSNTGELFF.